Presented here are 3 T cell receptor beta chains from one specimen sequenced in a study of radiotherapy plus CTLA-4 blockade in lung cancer. The table came from immunoSEQ multiplex PCR; TCRdb's copy has only in-frame clones and leaves some out. The sample carries 70,000 to 95,000 clones, about 88% recorded once. The sequenced sample was peripheral blood, obtained from a patient treated with radiotherapy plus ipilimumab. The receptors here all came from a human donor with non-small cell lung cancer that progressed on radiotherapy plus ipilimumab.

This chain links TRBV6-5 with TRBJ1-1; D possibly corresponds to TRBD1 (5 bases). The CDR3 has 15 residues. Germline V gene data show CDR1 as MNHEY and CDR2 as SVGAGI. V gave up 7 bases and J gave up 0 bases, with 15 bases separating them. The CDR3 loop reads CASNYGGNMNTEAFF. The DNA of the CDR3 is TGTGCCAGCAACTACGGGGGGAACATGAACACTGAAGCTTTCTTT.

V usage is TRBV27 and J usage is TRBJ2-4; tentatively, D is TRBD2 (6 bases). Trimming removed 5 bases from V and 1 base from J, with 9 bases in between. This CDR3 has 14 amino acids. Germline assignment: CDR1 MNHEY and CDR2 SMNVEV (reference sequence). This CDR3 is CASSGGAAKNIQYF. The DNA for the CDR3 is TGTGCCAGCAGTGGAGGGGCGGCCAAAAACATTCAGTACTTC.

V usage is TRBV25-1 and J usage is TRBJ1-2, with 8 bases fitting TRBD1. This CDR3 has 12 amino acids. Trimming cost V 4 bases and J 8 bases; bases outside gene matches: 3. CDR1 and CDR2 (germline): MGHDK, SYGVNS. The chain's CDR3 is CASSGGQGGYTF. CDR3 in DNA: TGTGCCAGCAGTGGAGGACAGGGAGGCTACACCTTC.